This entry concerns a single T cell receptor (beta chain). The method was immunoSEQ multiplex PCR; TCRdb's version includes in-frame clones alone and lacks a portion of them. The sample shows about 88,000 clones, under 95% of them seen only once. These data originate in a study of technical replicates of blood from a few donors. The CDR3 covers 11 residues. Germline V gene data show CDR1 as DFQATT and CDR2 as SNEGSKA (reference sequence). V lost 3 bases to trimming and J lost 3 bases, with 6 bases between them. Sequenced material: T cells isolated from PBMCs. This clonotype originated in a human donor in good health. The V and J genes are TRBV20-1 and TRBJ2-7; D gene unclear. The CDR3, as DNA: TGCAGTGCTAGGATGAGCTACGAGCAGTACTTC. This gives the protein CSARMSYEQYF.